The rows below give T cell receptor beta chains drawn from one sample of a study of shared clonotypes between healthy human individuals. Using immunoSEQ multiplex PCR, the repertoire was profiled, and TCRdb retains in-frame clones only, with some absent. The repertoire holds around 2,000,000 clones, about 93% seen once, with 1.5% to 2% in the top ten. Input material: naive CD8+ T cells from PBMCs. The origin of the receptors is a man aged 18 to 30 in good health. Some clones in this sample may be carry-over from other donors' samples. Each CDR3 is given with its conserved first and last residue.

>TRBJ2-7|TRBV19
CASSERTRDYEQYF
>TRBJ2-3|TRBV28
CASSLGTASTDTQYF
>TRBJ1-1|TRBV7-9
CASSSKTQTGNTEAFF
>TRBJ2-5|TRBV6-5
CASSYSKGGAQYF
>TRBJ2-3|TRBV9
CASSPGTSSYTDTQYF
>TRBJ1-2|TRBV27
CASRPVAATNYGYTF
>TRBJ1-2|TRBV29-1
CSCLGGIAINYGYTF
>TRBJ1-2|TRBV28
CASSPLLGQGLLNYGYTF
>TRBJ2-1|TRBV7-9
CASSQYTDEQFF
>TRBJ2-1|TRBV18
CASSPPRTGGNEQFF
>TRBJ2-1|TRBV27
CASSFIFLAGETVGEQFF
>TRBJ2-1|TRBV7-9
CASSLGGLAGEQFF
>TRBJ1-1|TRBV28
CASSFGANTEAFF